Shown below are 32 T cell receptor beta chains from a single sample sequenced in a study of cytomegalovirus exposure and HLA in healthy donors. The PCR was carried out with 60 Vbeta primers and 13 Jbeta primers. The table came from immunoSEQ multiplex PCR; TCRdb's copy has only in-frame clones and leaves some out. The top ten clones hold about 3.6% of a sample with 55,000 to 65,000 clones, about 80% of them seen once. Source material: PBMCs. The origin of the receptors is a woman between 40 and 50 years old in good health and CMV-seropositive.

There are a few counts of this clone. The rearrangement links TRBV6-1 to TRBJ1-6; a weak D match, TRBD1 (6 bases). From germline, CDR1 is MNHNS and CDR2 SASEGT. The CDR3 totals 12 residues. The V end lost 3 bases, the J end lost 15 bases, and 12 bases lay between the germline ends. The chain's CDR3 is CASSDLGAILHF. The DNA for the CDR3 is TGTGCCAGCAGTGATCTGGGGGCCATCCTCCACTTT.

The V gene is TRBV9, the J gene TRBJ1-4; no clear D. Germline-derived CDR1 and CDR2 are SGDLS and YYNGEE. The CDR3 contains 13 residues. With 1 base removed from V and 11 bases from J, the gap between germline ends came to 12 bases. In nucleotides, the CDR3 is TGTGCCAGCAGCGTAAATCCCGGGGAGAAACTGTTTTTT. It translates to CASSVNPGEKLFF.

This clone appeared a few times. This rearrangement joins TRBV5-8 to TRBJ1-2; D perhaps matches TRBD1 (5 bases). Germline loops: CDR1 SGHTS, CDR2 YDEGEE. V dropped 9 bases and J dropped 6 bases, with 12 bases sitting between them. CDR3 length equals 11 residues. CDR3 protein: CATGVLDGYTF. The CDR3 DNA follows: TGTGCCACGGGGGTCCTTGATGGCTACACCTTC. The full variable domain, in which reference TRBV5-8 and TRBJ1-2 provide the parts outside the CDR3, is EAGVTQSPTHLIKTRGQQATLRCSPISGHTSVYWYQQALGLGLQFLLWYDEGEERNRGNFPPRFSGRQFPNYSSELNVNALELEDSALYLCATGVLDGYTFGSGTRLTVV.

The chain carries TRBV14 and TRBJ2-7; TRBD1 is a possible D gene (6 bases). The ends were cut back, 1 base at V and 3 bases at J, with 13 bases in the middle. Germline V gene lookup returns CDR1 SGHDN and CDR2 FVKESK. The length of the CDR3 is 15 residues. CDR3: CASSQGQVFLYEQYF. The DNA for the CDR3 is TGTGCCAGCAGCCAAGGACAGGTCTTCCTCTACGAGCAGTACTTC.

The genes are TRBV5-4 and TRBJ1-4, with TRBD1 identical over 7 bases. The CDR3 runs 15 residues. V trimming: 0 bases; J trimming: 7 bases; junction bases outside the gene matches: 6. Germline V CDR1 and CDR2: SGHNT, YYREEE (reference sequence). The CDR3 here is CASSLGQGVGEKLFF. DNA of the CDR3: TGTGCCAGCAGCTTGGGACAGGGAGTGGGTGAAAAACTGTTTTTT.

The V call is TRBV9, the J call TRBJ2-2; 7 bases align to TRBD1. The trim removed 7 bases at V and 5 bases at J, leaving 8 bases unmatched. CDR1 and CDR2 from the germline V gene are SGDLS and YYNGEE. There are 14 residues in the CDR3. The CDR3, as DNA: TGTGCCAGCCAAGACAGGGAAGGGACCGGGGAGCTGTTTTTT. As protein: CASQDREGTGELFF.

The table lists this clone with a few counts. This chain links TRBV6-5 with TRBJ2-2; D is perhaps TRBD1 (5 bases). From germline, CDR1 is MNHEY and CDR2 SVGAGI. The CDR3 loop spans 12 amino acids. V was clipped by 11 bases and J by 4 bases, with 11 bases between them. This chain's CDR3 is CASRQTTGELFF. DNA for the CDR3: TGTGCCTCCAGACAGACCACCGGGGAGCTGTTTTTT.

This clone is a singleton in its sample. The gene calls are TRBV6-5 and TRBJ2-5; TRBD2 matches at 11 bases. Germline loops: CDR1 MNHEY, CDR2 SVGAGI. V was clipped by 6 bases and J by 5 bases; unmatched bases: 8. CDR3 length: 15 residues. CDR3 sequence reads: CASRVLAGGLETQYF. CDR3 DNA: TGTGCCAGCAGGGTTCTAGCGGGGGGATTGGAGACCCAGTACTTC.

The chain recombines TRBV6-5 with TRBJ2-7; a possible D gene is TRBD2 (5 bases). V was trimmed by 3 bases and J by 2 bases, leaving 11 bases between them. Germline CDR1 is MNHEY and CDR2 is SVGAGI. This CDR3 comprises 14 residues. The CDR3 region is CASSYRRHPYEQYF. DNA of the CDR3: TGTGCCAGCAGTTATCGGAGGCATCCCTACGAGCAGTACTTC.

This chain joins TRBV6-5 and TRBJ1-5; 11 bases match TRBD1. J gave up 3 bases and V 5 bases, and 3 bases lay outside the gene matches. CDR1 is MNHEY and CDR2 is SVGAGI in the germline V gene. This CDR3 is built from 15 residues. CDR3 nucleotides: TGTGCCAGCAGTCGGGACAGGGGGGACAATCAGCCCCAGCATTTT. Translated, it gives CASSRDRGDNQPQHF.

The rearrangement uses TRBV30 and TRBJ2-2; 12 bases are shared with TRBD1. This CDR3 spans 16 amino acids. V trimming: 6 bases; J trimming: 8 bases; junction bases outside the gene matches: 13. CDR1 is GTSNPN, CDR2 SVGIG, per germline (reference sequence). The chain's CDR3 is CACRRGTGGALGELFF. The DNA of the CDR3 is TGTGCCTGCCGAAGGGGGACAGGGGGCGCGTTGGGGGAGCTGTTTTTT.

The CDR3 region has the DNA TGTGCCAGCAGCACCCGACAGGGTTTGAACACTGAAGCTTTCTTT. Its protein product is CASSTRQGLNTEAFF. The chain employs TRBV5-8 and TRBJ1-1; TRBD1 matches at 7 bases. The CDR3 consists of 15 residues. The V gene end was trimmed by 4 bases and the J gene end by 0 bases; junction bases not matched to a gene: 6. The germline CDR1 and CDR2 sequences are SGHTS and YDEGEE. The whole variable domain, filled in from reference TRBV5-8 and TRBJ1-1, reads EAGVTQSPTHLIKTRGQQATLRCSPISGHTSVYWYQQALGLGLQFLLWYDEGEERNRGNFPPRFSGRQFPNYSSELNVNALELEDSALYLCASSTRQGLNTEAFFGQGTRLTVV.

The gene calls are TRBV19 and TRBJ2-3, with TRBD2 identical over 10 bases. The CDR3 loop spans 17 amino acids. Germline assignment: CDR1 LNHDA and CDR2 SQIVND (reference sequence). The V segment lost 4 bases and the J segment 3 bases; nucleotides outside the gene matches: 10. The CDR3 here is CASSTPALAGRTDTQYF. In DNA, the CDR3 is TGTGCCAGTAGTACCCCCGCACTAGCGGGGCGTACAGATACGCAGTATTTT.

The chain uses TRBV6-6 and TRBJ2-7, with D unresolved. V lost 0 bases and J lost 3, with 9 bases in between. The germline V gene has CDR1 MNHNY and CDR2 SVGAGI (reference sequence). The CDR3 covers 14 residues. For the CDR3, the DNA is TGTGCCAGCAGTTACTCGAGAGTAAACTACGAGCAGTACTTC. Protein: CASSYSRVNYEQYF.

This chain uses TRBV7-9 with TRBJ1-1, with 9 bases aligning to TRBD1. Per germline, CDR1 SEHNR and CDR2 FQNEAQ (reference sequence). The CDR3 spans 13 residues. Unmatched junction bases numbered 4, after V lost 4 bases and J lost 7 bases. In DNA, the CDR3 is TGTGCCAGCAGCTACAGACAGGGGGATGAAGCTTTCTTT. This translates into CASSYRQGDEAFF.

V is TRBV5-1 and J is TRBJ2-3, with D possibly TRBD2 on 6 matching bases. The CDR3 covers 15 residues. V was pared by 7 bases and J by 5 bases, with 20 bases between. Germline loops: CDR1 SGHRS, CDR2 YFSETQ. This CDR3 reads CASVKGGDFIDTQYF. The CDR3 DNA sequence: TGCGCCAGCGTTAAGGGCGGGGACTTTATAGATACGCAGTATTTT.

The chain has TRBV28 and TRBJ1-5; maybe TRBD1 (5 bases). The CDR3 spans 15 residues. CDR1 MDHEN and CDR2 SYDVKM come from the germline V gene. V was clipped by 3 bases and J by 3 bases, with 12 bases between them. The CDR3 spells CASSFTRVSNQPQHF. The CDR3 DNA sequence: TGTGCCAGCAGTTTTACCAGGGTCTCCAATCAGCCCCAGCATTTT.

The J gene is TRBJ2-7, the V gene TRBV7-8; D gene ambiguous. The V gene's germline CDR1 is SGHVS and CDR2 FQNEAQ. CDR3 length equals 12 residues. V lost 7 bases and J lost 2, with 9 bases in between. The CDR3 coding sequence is TGTGCCAGCACTCTGAGCCCCTACGAGCAGTACTTC. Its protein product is CASTLSPYEQYF.

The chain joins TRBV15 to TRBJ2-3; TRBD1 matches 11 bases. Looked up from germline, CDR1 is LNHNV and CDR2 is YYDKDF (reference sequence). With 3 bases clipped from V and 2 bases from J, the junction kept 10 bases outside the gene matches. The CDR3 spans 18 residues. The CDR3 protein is CATSRGGTGGILTDTQYF. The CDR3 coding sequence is TGTGCCACCAGCAGGGGAGGGACAGGGGGAATACTCACAGATACGCAGTATTTT. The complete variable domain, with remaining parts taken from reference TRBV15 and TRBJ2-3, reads DAMVIQNPRYQVTQFGKPVTLSCSQTLNHNVMYWYQQKSSQAPKLLFHYYDKDFNNEADTPDNFQSRRPNTSFCFLDIRSPGLGDTAMYLCATSRGGTGGILTDTQYFGPGTRLTVL.

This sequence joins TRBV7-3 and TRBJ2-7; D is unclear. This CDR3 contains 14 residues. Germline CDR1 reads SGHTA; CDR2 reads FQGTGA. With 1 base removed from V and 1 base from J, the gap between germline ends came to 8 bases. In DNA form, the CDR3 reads TGTGCCAGCAGCTTAAATTCCGTTTCCTACGAGCAGTACTTC. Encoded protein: CASSLNSVSYEQYF.

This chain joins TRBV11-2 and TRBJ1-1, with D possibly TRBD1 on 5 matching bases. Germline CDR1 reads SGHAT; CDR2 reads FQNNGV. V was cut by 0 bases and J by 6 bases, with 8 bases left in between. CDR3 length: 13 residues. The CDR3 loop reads CASSLDRRAEAFF. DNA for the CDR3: TGTGCCAGCAGCTTAGATCGCAGGGCTGAAGCTTTCTTT.

The CDR3 nucleotides read TGTGCCAGCAGCCTGGGGGCACATAGCAATCAGCCCCAGCATTTT. It is translated as CASSLGAHSNQPQHF. This chain uses TRBV5-6 with TRBJ1-5; D might be TRBD1 (6 bases). Trimming cost V 4 bases and J 0 bases, with 11 bases left between them. CDR3 length: 15 residues. CDR1 and CDR2 (germline): SGHDT, YYEEEE. The entire variable domain, with the rest obtained from reference TRBV5-6 and TRBJ1-5, is as follows: DAGVTQSPTHLIKTRGQQVTLRCSPKSGHDTVSWYQQALGQGPQFIFQYYEEEERQRGNFPDRFSGHQFPNYSSELNVNALLLGDSALYLCASSLGAHSNQPQHFGDGTRLSIL.

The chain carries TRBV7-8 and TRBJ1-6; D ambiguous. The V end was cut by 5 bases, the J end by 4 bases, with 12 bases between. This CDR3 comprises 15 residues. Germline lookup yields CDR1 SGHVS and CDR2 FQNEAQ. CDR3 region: CASSATEQYNSPLHF. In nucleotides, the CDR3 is TGTGCCAGCAGCGCAACGGAACAGTATAATTCACCCCTCCACTTT.

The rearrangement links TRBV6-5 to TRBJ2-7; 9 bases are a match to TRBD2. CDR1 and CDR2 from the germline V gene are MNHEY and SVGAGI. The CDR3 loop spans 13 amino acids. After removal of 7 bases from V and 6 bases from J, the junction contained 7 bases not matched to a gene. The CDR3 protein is CASTERGEGEQYF. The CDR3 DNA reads TGTGCCAGCACCGAGCGGGGGGAAGGCGAGCAGTACTTC.

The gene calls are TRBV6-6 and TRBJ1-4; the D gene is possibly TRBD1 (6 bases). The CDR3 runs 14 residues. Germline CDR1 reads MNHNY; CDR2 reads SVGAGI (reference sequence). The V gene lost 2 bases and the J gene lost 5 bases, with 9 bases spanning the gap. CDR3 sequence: CASSYDRLNEKLFF. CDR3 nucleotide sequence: TGTGCCAGCAGTTACGACAGGCTAAATGAAAAACTGTTTTTT.

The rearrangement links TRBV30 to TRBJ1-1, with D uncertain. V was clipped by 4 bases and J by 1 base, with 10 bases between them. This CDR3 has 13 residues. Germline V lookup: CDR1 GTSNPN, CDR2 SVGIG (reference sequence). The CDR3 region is CAWTLGGNTEAFF. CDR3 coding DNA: TGTGCCTGGACCTTAGGAGGGAACACTGAAGCTTTCTTT.

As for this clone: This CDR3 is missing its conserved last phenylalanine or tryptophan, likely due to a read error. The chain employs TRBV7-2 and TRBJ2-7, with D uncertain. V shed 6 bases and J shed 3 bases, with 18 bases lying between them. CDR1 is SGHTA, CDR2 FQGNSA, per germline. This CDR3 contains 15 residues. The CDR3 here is CASSHSNPLIYEQYL. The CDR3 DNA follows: TGTGCCAGCAGTCACAGTAACCCACTTATCTACGAGCAGTACCTC.

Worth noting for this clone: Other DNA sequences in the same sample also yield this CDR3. The CDR3, as DNA: TGTGCCAGCAGCTCAGGACAGCAAGAGACCCAGTACTTC. This gives the protein CASSSGQQETQYF. V gene TRBV5-4 combines with J gene TRBJ2-5; maybe TRBD1 (6 bases). Germline V gene lookup returns CDR1 SGHNT and CDR2 YYREEE (reference sequence). This CDR3 is 13 amino acids long. Trimming took off 3 bases at V and 2 bases at J, with 8 bases between the two ends. The full variable domain, with the rest looked up from reference TRBV5-4 and TRBJ2-5, is ETGVTQSPTHLIKTRGQQVTLRCSSQSGHNTVSWYQQALGQGPQFIFQYYREEENGRGNFPPRFSGLQFPNYSSELNVNALELDDSALYLCASSSGQQETQYFGPGTRLLVL.

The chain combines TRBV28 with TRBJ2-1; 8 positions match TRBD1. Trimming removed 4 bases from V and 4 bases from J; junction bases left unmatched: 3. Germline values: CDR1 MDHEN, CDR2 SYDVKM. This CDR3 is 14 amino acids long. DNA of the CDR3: TGTGCCAGCAGTTGGGACAGGAGATACAATGAGCAGTTCTTC. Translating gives CASSWDRRYNEQFF.

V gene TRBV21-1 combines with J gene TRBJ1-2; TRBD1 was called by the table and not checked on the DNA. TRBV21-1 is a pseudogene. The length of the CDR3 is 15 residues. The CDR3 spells CASTHQGTHNYGYTF. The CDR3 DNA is TGTGCCAGCACCCACCAGGGGACCCATAACTATGGCTACACCTTC.

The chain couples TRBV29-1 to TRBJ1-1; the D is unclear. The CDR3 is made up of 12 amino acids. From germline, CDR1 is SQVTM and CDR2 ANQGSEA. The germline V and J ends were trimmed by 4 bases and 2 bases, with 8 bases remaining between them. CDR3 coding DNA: TGCAGCGTTGCTCAGTTAAACACTGAAGCTTTCTTT. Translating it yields CSVAQLNTEAFF.

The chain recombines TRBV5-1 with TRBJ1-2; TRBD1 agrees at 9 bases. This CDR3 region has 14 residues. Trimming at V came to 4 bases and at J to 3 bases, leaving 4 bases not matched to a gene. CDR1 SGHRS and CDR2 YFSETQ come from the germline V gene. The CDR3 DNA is TGCGCCAGCAGCAGGACAGGGGTTCACTATGGCTACACCTTC. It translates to CASSRTGVHYGYTF.